This entry lists 3 T cell receptor beta chains sequenced from one sample in a study of blood T cell repertoires in COVID-19. Measured with immunoSEQ multiplex PCR; TCRdb has only the in-frame clones, and not every one. This table has roughly 230,000 clones, roughly 89% appearing once. Sequenced: peripheral blood. Receptors were obtained from a woman aged 60 to 75 with COVID-19, enrolled during active disease.

The chain employs TRBV11-2 and TRBJ1-2; D ambiguous. This CDR3 is 13 amino acids long. V was trimmed by 2 bases and J by 6 bases, leaving 10 bases between them. Germline CDR1 SGHAT, CDR2 FQNNGV. The CDR3 spells CASSLRTHDGYTF. As DNA, the CDR3 is TGTGCCAGCAGCTTACGTACACACGATGGCTACACCTTC.

CDR3 sequence reads: CASTSRISYNSPLHF. CDR3 DNA sequence: TGTGCCAGCACCTCGCGGATATCCTATAATTCACCCCTCCACTTT. V usage is TRBV7-2 and J usage is TRBJ1-6; D remains ambiguous. V lost 7 bases to trimming and J lost 1 base, with 11 bases between them. Germline V gene sequence: CDR1 SGHTA, CDR2 FQGNSA. This CDR3 spans 15 amino acids.

There are a few counts of this clone. The junction departs from the called germline gene at one end, perhaps through a read error. The CDR3 sequence: CASSVDRVSGNTIYF. The CDR3 DNA is TGTGCCAGCAGCGTAGACAGGGTCTCTGGAAACACCATATATTTT. The chain is built from TRBV11-2 and TRBJ1-3; 7 bases match TRBD1. The V gene's germline CDR1 is SGHAT and CDR2 FQNNGV. CDR3 length: 15 residues.